This paragraph covers one TCR beta chain sequence. It has no known antigen specificity. Base qualities are not recorded, but no much larger clone differs from it by a single base. In the prospective study, participants were roughly 18 to 100 years old, resided in 24 geographic areas of the United States, and were enrolled through a virtual design. In the prospective study, participants were assigned to cohorts based on the clinical history participants reported in a screening survey and a study questionnaire. Exposed participants had been in contact, within 2 weeks of entering the study, with a person who had a PCR-confirmed or clinician-diagnosed case of COVID-19. In the prospective study, mobile phlebotomists collected whole blood, serum and a nasopharyngeal or oropharyngeal swab from each participant. Additional blood draws and questionnaires over an approximately 2-month period could optionally be provided by prospective study participants. Before DNA extraction, blood samples from the prospective study were shipped at room temperature or frozen.

TCRbeta CDR3 regions were amplified from genomic DNA by means of the immunoSEQ Assay, a bias-controlled multiplex PCR. The authors processed their data as follows. The number of nucleated cells in each sample was estimated by amplification of reference gene primers within the assay. To quantify the absolute abundance of each unique TCRbeta CDR3 rearrangement, sequence reads were collapsed and filtered. For each sample, productive Simpson clonality was calculated as the square root of Simpson's diversity index across productive rearrangements. The immuneACCESS repertoire file appears here via TCRdb, limited to in-frame rearrangements. These files lack a portion of the clones; in checked studies, under half of the deficit traces to unresolved V genes, and the cause of the others is not known. D and trimming come from the DNA, and the V and J calls and clone size come from that table. The sample table lists 250,000 or so clones, around 84% of them with a count of one. The ten largest make up about 6.2% of the sample.

These data are taken from a study of blood T cell repertoires in COVID-19 (dated by TCRdb to 2018 to 2021). Regarding the complete study: Samples from collaborators originated in the United States, Italy and Spain and spanned both the acute and convalescent phases of COVID-19. The prospective study material was composed of cDNA or gDNA derived from T cells, B-cell-depleted T cells, or PBMCs. Deeply sampled blood TCRbeta repertoires from subjects exposed to, actively infected with, or recovered from COVID-19 were included in the dataset. The repertoires were released in a freely available public database meant as a resource for research on the immune response to SARS-CoV-2. Samples came from the ongoing ImmuneRACE study (first 160 participants) plus 1,254 subjects from 6 global collaborators. Sample metadata almost always included a de-identified subject ID, COVID-19 status, age in years and sex. Where HLA class I and class II types were available, the types were taken from metadata supplied by the sample provider, not from assay-based typing. Study-wide conclusions, independent of this receptor: How much clinical and demographic metadata was included differed by source and by participant, and the metadata was provided uncurated.

Via the germline V gene, CDR1 is SGHDN and CDR2 FVKESK. Unmatched junction bases come to 5, with V trimmed by 1 base and J by 1 base. From the cysteine up to the phenylalanine, the CDR3 has a length of 16 residues. Just the 48-base CDR3 DNA is kept, in frame starting at base 1. The rearrangement combines TRBV14 with TRBJ2-5, and TRBD2 matches 8 of the central bases. This TCR was sampled from a woman aged 45-60 years who had been exposed to COVID-19. Sequencing input: PBMCs or T cells enriched from blood (not recorded which). The DNA sequence follows: TGTGCCAGCAGCCAAGTGCGGGGGGCTTCCCAAGAGACCCAGTACTTC. It translates to CASSQVRGASQETQYF.